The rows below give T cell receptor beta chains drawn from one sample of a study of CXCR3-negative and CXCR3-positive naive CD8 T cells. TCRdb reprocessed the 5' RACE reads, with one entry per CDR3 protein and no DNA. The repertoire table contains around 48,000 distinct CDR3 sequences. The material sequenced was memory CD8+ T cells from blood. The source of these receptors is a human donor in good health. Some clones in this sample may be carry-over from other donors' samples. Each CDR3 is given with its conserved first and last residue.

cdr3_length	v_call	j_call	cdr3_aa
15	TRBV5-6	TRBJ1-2	CASSPWTDYNYGYTF
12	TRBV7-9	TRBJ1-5	CASSSPDQPQHF
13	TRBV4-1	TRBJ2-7	CASSQDRFSEQYF
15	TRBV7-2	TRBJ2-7	CASSLDGGATYEQYF
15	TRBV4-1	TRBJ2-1	CASSQDQGIIDEQFF
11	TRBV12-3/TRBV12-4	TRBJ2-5	CASKEGETQYF
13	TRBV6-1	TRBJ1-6	CASSGVYNSPLHF
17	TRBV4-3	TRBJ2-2	CASSQEQGGWNTGELFF
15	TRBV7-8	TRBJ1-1	CASSRDQGANTEAFF
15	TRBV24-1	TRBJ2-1	CATSDLGQGAFEQFF
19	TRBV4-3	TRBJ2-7	CASSQVGGLGDGGWYEQYF
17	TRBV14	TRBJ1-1	CASSQDTGLSMDTEAFF
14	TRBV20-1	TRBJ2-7	CSARETGASYEQYF
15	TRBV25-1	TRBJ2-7	CASSGTSGSTYEQYF
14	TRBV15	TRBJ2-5	CATSLGSGWETQYF
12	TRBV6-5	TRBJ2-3	CASGVFPDTQYF
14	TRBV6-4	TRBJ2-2	CASSETGGAGELFF
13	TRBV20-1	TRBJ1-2	CSADRTGGYGYTF
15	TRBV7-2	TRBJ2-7	CASSPSGGGTYEQYF
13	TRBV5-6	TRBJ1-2	CASSLAPGNGYTF
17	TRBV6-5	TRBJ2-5	CASSFLSRTDLQENQYF
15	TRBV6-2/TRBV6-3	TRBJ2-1	CASTLTSGGADERFF
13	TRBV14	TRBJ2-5	CASSHRVLGDQYF
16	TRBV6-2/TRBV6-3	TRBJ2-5	CASSRSLNRDRETQYF
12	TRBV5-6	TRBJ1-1	CASSNRDTEAFF
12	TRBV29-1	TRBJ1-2	CSVEGGELGYTF
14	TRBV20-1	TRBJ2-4	CSARDRGSKNIQYF
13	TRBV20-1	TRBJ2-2	CSADSRRGGELFF
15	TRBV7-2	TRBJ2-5	CASSLVGLEAETQYF
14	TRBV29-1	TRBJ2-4	CSVEGGAAKNIQYF
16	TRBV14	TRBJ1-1	CASSQEGWATNTEAFF
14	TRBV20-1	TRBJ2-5	CSARWKTAQETQYF
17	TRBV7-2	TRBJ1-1	CASSLEMGGPLNTEAFF
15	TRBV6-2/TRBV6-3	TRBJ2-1	CAAEPGQGAGNEQFF
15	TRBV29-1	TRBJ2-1	CSVGRAGGSYNEQFF